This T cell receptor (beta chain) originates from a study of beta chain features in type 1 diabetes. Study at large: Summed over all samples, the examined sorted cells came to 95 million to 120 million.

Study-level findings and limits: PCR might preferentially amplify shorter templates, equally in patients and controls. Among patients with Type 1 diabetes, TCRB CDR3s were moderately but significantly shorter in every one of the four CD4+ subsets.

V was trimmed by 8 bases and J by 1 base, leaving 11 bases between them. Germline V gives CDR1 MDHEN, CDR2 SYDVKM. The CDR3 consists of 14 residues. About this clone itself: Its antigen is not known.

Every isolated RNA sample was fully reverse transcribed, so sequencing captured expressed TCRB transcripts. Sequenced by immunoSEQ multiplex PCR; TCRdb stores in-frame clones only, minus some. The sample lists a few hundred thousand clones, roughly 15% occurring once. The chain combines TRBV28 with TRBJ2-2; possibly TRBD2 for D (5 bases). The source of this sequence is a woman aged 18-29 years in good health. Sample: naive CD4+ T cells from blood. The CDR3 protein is CASLGLLNTGELFF. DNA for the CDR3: TGTGCCAGCCTCGGACTCTTGAACACCGGGGAGCTGTTTTTT.